This entry is about one T cell receptor beta chain. The antigen is unknown. TCRdb re-derived calls from the reads in MiXCR, one entry per CDR3 protein. The table shows 640,000 or so distinct CDR3 sequences, with around 31% occurring only once. Germline values: CDR1 LNHDA, CDR2 SQIVND (reference sequence). V lost 3 bases and J lost 3, with 5 bases in between. The CDR3 extends over 12 amino acids. These data come from a study of T cell repertoires in cytomegalovirus infection. Here the sequenced sample was cultured PBMCs, taken from culture after CMV antigen stimulation. The genes are TRBV19 and TRBJ1-2, with D unresolved. The clonotype comes from a human donor in good health (CMV status not recorded). Some clones in this sample may be carry-over from other donors' samples. CDR3 sequence: CASSMAHYGYTF. CDR3 DNA sequence: TGTGCCAGTAGTATGGCGCACTATGGCTACACCTTC.